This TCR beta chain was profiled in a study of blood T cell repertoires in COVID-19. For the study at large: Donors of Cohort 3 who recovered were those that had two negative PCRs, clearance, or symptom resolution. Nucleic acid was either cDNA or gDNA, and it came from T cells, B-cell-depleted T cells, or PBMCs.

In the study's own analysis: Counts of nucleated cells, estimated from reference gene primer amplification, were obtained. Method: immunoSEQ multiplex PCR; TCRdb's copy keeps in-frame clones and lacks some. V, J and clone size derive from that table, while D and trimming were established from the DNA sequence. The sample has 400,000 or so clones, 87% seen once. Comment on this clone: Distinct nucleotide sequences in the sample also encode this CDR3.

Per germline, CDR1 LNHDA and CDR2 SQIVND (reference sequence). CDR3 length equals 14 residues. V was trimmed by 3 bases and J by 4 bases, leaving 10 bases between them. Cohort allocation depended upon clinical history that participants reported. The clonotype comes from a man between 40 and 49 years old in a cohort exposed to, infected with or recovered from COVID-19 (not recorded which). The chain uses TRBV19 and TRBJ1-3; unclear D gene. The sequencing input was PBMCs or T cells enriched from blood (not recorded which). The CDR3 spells CASSISSSGNTIYF. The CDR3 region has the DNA TGTGCCAGTAGTATCTCGAGTTCAGGAAACACCATATATTTT. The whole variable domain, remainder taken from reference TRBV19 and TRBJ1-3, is DGGITQSPKYLFRKEGQNVTLSCEQNLNHDAMYWYRQDPGQGLRLIYYSQIVNDFQKGDIAEGYSVSREKKESFPLTVTSAQKNPTAFYLCASSISSSGNTIYFGEGSWLTVV.